This T cell receptor (beta chain) emerged from a study of T cell repertoires in cytomegalovirus infection. Looking at the study overall: Newly reported HLA-C-restricted and thoroughly characterized HLA-B-restricted CMV epitopes were employed. CMV infection plus the matching HLA type was flagged by public TCR beta signatures. Regarding the study as a whole: Identification of carriers of CMV plus the relevant HLA was achieved through cumulative public TCR beta family frequency.

There are a few counts of this clonotype. What it binds is not known. TCRdb itself ran the reads through MiXCR, one entry per CDR3 protein. Of approximately 1,000,000 distinct CDR3 sequences listed, approximately 32% are singletons. This CDR3 spans 14 amino acids. CDR1 and CDR2 (germline): SGHNT, YYREEE (reference sequence). V shed 4 bases and J shed 6 bases, with 14 bases lying between them. The clonotype comes from a human donor in good health (CMV status not recorded). Some clones in this sample may be carry-over from other donors' samples. The input for sequencing was cultured CD8+ T cells from PBMCs, taken from culture after CMV antigen stimulation. This rearrangement joins TRBV5-4 to TRBJ2-1; D possibly corresponds to TRBD1 (6 bases). As DNA, the CDR3 is TGTGCCAGCAGCCCGACAGGCAGGGCCAATGAGCAGTTCTTC. Amino acid sequence: CASSPTGRANEQFF.